Below, 29 T cell receptor beta chains from the same sample are listed, as sequenced in a study of CD8+CD57+ T cells in acquired aplastic anemia (dated by TCRdb to 2017 to 2018). Instrument used: Illumina HiSeq 2000. Profiling of TCR beta VDJ combinations and CDR3 sequences used genomic DNA as the template. In-frame beta chains were kept once TCRdb had trimmed the public reads at Q25 with fastp and called clones with MiXCR. CDR3 protein sequences are deduplicated, and each keeps its most common genes and DNA. For this sample there are tens of thousands of distinct CDR3 sequences; 60% to 80% appear just once. The top ten constitute 59% of the sample. The patients picked for sequencing were ones in whom flow cytometry had shown an expansion of CD8+CD57+ cells. Sequenced sample: sorted CD4+, CD8+, or CD8+CD57+ T cells (not recorded which) from PBMCs. The receptors were sampled from a human donor with aplastic anemia.

This clonotype has a handful of counts. The CDR3 DNA is TGTGCCAGTAGGGCTGGAGGCTCACTGCGAGCTTTCTTT. Translated: CASRAGGSLRAFF. V usage is TRBV19 and J usage is TRBJ1-1; D ambiguous. The CDR3 has 13 residues. Trimming left V 6 bases short and J 10 bases short, with 18 bases between. CDR1 is LNHDA, CDR2 SQIVND, per germline (reference sequence).

This clonotype came up many times. The genes are TRBV7-9 and TRBJ2-2; possibly TRBD2 for D (7 bases). Looked up from germline, CDR1 is SEHNR and CDR2 is FQNEAQ (reference sequence). V shed 4 bases and J shed 8 bases, with 11 bases lying between them. The CDR3 consists of 13 residues. The CDR3 protein is CASSYGGPGELFF. The CDR3 DNA is TGTGCCAGCAGCTACGGGGGGCCGGGGGAGCTGTTTTTT.

The rearrangement links TRBV20-1 to TRBJ1-2; a weak D match, TRBD1 (5 bases). This CDR3 has 14 residues. Germline CDR1 is DFQATT and CDR2 is SNEGSKA (reference sequence). The CDR3 loop reads CSVDRDGANYGYTF. The CDR3 nucleotides are TGCAGCGTCGACCGGGACGGAGCTAACTATGGCTACACCTTC.

This clonotype came up many times. The chain employs TRBV14 and TRBJ2-2, with D possibly TRBD1 on 5 matching bases. Germline V CDR1 and CDR2: SGHDN, FVKESK. Deletions cut 0 bases from V and 7 bases from J, with 6 bases between. The CDR3 consists of 13 residues. CDR3 DNA: TGTGCCAGCAGCCAAGAACAGGACGGGGAGCTGTTTTTT. Its translation is CASSQEQDGELFF.

V and J are TRBV24-1 and TRBJ1-5; the D gene is possibly TRBD1 (5 bases). This CDR3 has 15 residues. In germline, CDR1 is KGHDR, CDR2 SFDVKD. Trimming stripped 3 bases from V and 2 bases from J, with 10 bases between. The CDR3 loop reads CATSDGGNGNQPQHF. CDR3 DNA: TGTGCCACCAGTGATGGGGGTAACGGCAATCAGCCCCAGCATTTT.

The table lists this clonotype with many counts. The chain is built from TRBV28 and TRBJ2-7; D gene unclear. The CDR3 runs 12 residues. V lost 6 bases and J lost 3, with 9 bases in between. Germline V gene lookup returns CDR1 MDHEN and CDR2 SYDVKM. In nucleotides, the CDR3 is TGTGCCAGCAGCCGCCTGGGCTACGAGCAGTACTTC. Protein product: CASSRLGYEQYF.

This clonotype was seen just once. The genes are TRBV9 and TRBJ2-5; 7 bases line up with TRBD1. The germline CDR1 and CDR2 sequences are SGDLS and YYNGEE. V lost 3 bases, J lost 1 base, and 9 bases stayed unmatched. CDR3 length equals 16 residues. The CDR3 nucleotides read TGTGCCAGCAGCGAATGGGACAGCGCCCCCCAAGAGACCCAGTACTTC. Amino acid sequence: CASSEWDSAPQETQYF.

The V gene is TRBV7-2, the J gene TRBJ1-1; unclear D gene. The CDR3 has 17 residues. Trimming cost V 1 base and J 0 bases, with 15 bases left between them. The germline CDR1 and CDR2 sequences are SGHTA and FQGNSA. The CDR3 sequence: CASSLGPPEGMNTEAFF. CDR3 coding DNA: TGTGCCAGCAGCTTAGGGCCCCCGGAGGGAATGAACACTGAAGCTTTCTTT. Drawing the rest from reference TRBV7-2 and TRBJ1-1, the complete variable domain is GAGVSQSPSNKVTEKGKDVELRCDPISGHTALYWYRQSLGQGLEFLIYFQGNSAPDKSGLPSDRFSAERTGGSVSTLTIQRTQQEDSAVYLCASSLGPPEGMNTEAFFGQGTRLTVV.

In this sample, this clonotype turned up many times. The rearrangement links TRBV5-6 to TRBJ1-6; D unresolved. V was shortened by 4 bases and J by 4 bases, with 12 bases between the two germline ends. Germline V CDR1 and CDR2: SGHDT, YYEEEE. The CDR3 runs to 15 residues. In DNA form, the CDR3 reads TGTGCCAGCAGCGCCCCTACACAATATAATTCACCCCTCCACTTT. This encodes CASSAPTQYNSPLHF.

The chain links TRBV2 to TRBJ2-3; TRBD2 matches 8 bases. Germline V gene data show CDR1 as SNHLY and CDR2 as FYNNEI. There are 14 residues in the CDR3. Trimming at V came to 7 bases and at J to 4 bases, leaving 7 bases not matched to a gene. The CDR3 coding sequence is TGTGCCAGCAAACCGGGACTAGGGGCAGATACGCAGTATTTT. Encoded protein: CASKPGLGADTQYF.

The CDR3 loop reads CASSWGQGGEEQYF. DNA for the CDR3: TGTGCCAGTAGTTGGGGACAGGGGGGGGAAGAGCAGTACTTC. This chain connects TRBV19 to TRBJ2-7, with 11 bases lining up with TRBD1. Per the germline V gene, CDR1 is LNHDA and CDR2 is SQIVND (reference sequence). V gave up 5 bases and J gave up 7 bases; unmatched junction bases: 7. There are 14 residues in the CDR3.

J is TRBJ1-2 and V is TRBV2, with 9 bases that match TRBD1. V dropped 7 bases and J dropped 4; count of bases not matched to a gene: 4. CDR3 length: 13 residues. CDR1 and CDR2 from the germline V gene are SNHLY and FYNNEI. Here the CDR3 DNA reads TGTGCCAGCATCGGGACAGGGAGCTATGGCTACACCTTC. This gives the protein CASIGTGSYGYTF.

This clonotype has a handful of counts. CDR3 amino acids: CASSYDRVRDATNEKLFF. The CDR3, as DNA: TGTGCCAGCAGTTACGACAGGGTGAGGGATGCAACTAATGAAAAACTGTTTTTT. This chain links TRBV6-2 or TRBV6-3 with TRBJ1-4, with TRBD1 matching 7 bases. This CDR3 has 18 amino acids. With V trimmed by 2 bases and J by 0 bases, 9 bases remained unmatched. Germline values: CDR1 MNHEY, CDR2 SVGEGT.

The J gene is TRBJ1-6, the V gene TRBV4-1; 8 bases align to TRBD1. This CDR3 is built from 15 residues. Trimming cost V 5 bases and J 9 bases; bases outside gene matches: 9. The V gene's germline CDR1 is MGHRA and CDR2 YSYEKL. CDR3 in amino acids: CASSYPGGSGSPLHF. DNA of the CDR3: TGCGCCAGCAGCTATCCAGGGGGCTCGGGTTCACCCCTCCACTTT.

The chain employs TRBV7-9 and TRBJ2-5; TRBD1 matches at 7 bases. The CDR3 is 15 residues long. Per germline, CDR1 SEHNR and CDR2 FQNEAQ (reference sequence). V dropped 1 base and J dropped 4; count of bases not matched to a gene: 6. The DNA of the CDR3 is TGTGCCAGCAGCTTAGGGCGGGCAGGGGGAGAGACCCAGTACTTC. It yields the protein CASSLGRAGGETQYF.

The table lists this clonotype with many counts. The V gene is TRBV12-3 or TRBV12-4, the J gene TRBJ2-5; D gene uncertain. V was clipped by 5 bases and J by 0 bases, with 10 bases between them. The CDR3 is made up of 14 amino acids. This CDR3 is CASSKTLYQETQYF. CDR3 coding DNA: TGTGCCAGCAGTAAGACCCTGTACCAAGAGACCCAGTACTTC.

The J gene is TRBJ1-6, the V gene TRBV25-1; maybe TRBD1 (6 bases). Germline V gene data show CDR1 as MGHDK and CDR2 as SYGVNS. The CDR3 has 15 amino acids. Trimming pared 2 bases from V and 4 bases from J, leaving 9 bases between. The CDR3 is CASSESTGYNSPLHF. For the CDR3, the DNA is TGTGCCAGCAGTGAAAGTACAGGGTATAATTCACCCCTCCACTTT.

This clonotype was counted at least ten times. The gene calls are TRBV10-3 and TRBJ1-3; 8 bases agree with TRBD1. Germline CDR1 ENHRY, CDR2 SYGVKD. J was trimmed by 4 bases and V by 4 bases; bases with no gene match: 3. The length of the CDR3 is 14 residues. CDR3 in DNA: TGTGCCATCAGTGCGGACAGGGACGGAAACACCATATATTTT. Its translation is CAISADRDGNTIYF.

The CDR3 spells CASSRRGTDTQYF. The DNA of the CDR3 is TGTGCCAGCAGCCGACGGGGAACAGATACGCAGTATTTT. The rearrangement uses TRBV11-3 and TRBJ2-3; perhaps TRBD2 as D (5 bases). CDR3 length: 13 residues. Germline V gene sequence: CDR1 SGHNT, CDR2 YENEEA. Trimming took off 5 bases at V and 3 bases at J, with 9 bases between the two ends.

This clonotype was seen ten or more times. The CDR3 bases are TGCGCCAGCAGCCAAGATCGAAGAGGAGGGTACGATGGCTACACCTTC. Encoded protein: CASSQDRRGGYDGYTF. V is TRBV4-1 and J is TRBJ1-2; D ambiguous. This CDR3 contains 16 residues. The ends were cut back, 0 bases at V and 6 bases at J, with 17 bases in the middle. Germline V lookup: CDR1 MGHRA, CDR2 YSYEKL.

This clonotype has ten or more counts. V usage is TRBV3-1 and J usage is TRBJ1-5; D ambiguous. CDR3 length: 12 residues. Germline V gives CDR1 LGHDT, CDR2 YNNKEL (reference sequence). Trimming took off 3 bases at V and 4 bases at J, with 4 bases between the two ends. CDR3 loop: CASSQANQPQHF. In DNA form, the CDR3 reads TGTGCCAGCAGCCAGGCAAATCAGCCCCAGCATTTT. The complete variable domain, with remaining parts taken from reference TRBV3-1 and TRBJ1-5, reads DTAVSQTPKYLVTQMGNDKSIKCEQNLGHDTMYWYKQDSKKFLKIMFSYNNKELIINETVPNRFSPKSPDKAHLNLHINSLELGDSAVYFCASSQANQPQHFGDGTRLSIL.

This clonotype has just a few counts. The V gene is TRBV2, the J gene TRBJ2-5; the match to TRBD2 covers 9 bases. V lost 3 bases and J lost 11; bases outside the gene matches: 10. The CDR3 length is 14 residues. CDR1 and CDR2 from the germline V gene are SNHLY and FYNNEI. In DNA form, the CDR3 reads TGTGCCAGCAGTGACGGTGGCGGGGGGGAAGAGCAGTACTTC. Encoded protein: CASSDGGGGEEQYF.

The chain joins TRBV7-9 to TRBJ1-6; D unresolved. V lost 1 base and J lost 8, with 12 bases in between. This CDR3 has 15 amino acids. Germline V gene sequence: CDR1 SEHNR, CDR2 FQNEAQ (reference sequence). The CDR3 nucleotides read TGTGCCAGCAGCTTAGTAGGCAGCCGGGATTCACCCCTCCACTTT. The encoded protein is CASSLVGSRDSPLHF.

Worth noting for this clonotype: A much larger clone lies a single base off, so this may be a read error. This chain links TRBV6-1 with TRBJ2-1; maybe TRBD1 (6 bases). Germline V gene data show CDR1 as MNHNS and CDR2 as SASEGT. This CDR3 comprises 13 residues. In DNA, the CDR3 is TGTGCCAGCAGTCCACAGGGTTGGGATGAGCGGTTCTTC. Translating it yields CASSPQGWDERFF.

This clonotype appeared many times. The chain is built from TRBV6-1 and TRBJ2-3; 10 bases agree with TRBD2. The CDR3 extends over 16 amino acids. Germline-derived CDR1 and CDR2 are MNHNS and SASEGT. V trimming: 5 bases; J trimming: 1 base; junction bases outside the gene matches: 6. CDR3 in amino acids: CASSPTGTSGTDTQYF. CDR3 DNA: TGTGCCAGCAGTCCCACCGGGACTAGCGGCACAGATACGCAGTATTTT.

Here the CDR3 DNA reads TGCAGTGGAGTACGGGTCTCCTACAATGAGCAGTTCTTC. As protein: CSGVRVSYNEQFF. The rearrangement uses TRBV20-1 and TRBJ2-1, with no clear D. CDR3 length: 13 residues. Germline CDR1 is DFQATT and CDR2 is SNEGSKA (reference sequence). The V end lost 7 bases, the J end lost 0 bases, and 10 bases lay between the germline ends.

The rearrangement joins TRBV10-1 to TRBJ1-5; no firm D call. The CDR3 sequence is 12 residues long. Trimming shortened V by 3 bases and J by 7 bases, and 7 bases separated the two germline ends. The V gene's germline CDR1 is WNHNN and CDR2 SYGVQD (reference sequence). CDR3 protein: CASSEEIQPQHF. In DNA form, the CDR3 reads TGCGCCAGCAGTGAAGAGATCCAGCCCCAGCATTTT.

The chain has TRBV2 and TRBJ1-2; perhaps TRBD1 as D (5 bases). The germline gives CDR1 SNHLY, CDR2 FYNNEI. Trimming removed 7 bases at V and 6 bases at J, with 21 bases between. The CDR3 spans 15 residues. The CDR3 DNA sequence: TGTGCCAGCACTTTCCGGGGGGGGTACGGTAATGGCTACACCTTC. Translation gives CASTFRGGYGNGYTF.

This chain links TRBV19 with TRBJ2-7; 7 bases map to TRBD1. Germline loops: CDR1 LNHDA, CDR2 SQIVND (reference sequence). Trimming took 3 bases from V and 2 from J; bases not matched to a gene: 4. This CDR3 region has 14 residues. The CDR3 spells CASSIRDSTYEQYF. CDR3 DNA sequence: TGTGCCAGTAGTATCCGGGACAGCACCTACGAGCAGTACTTC.